This T cell receptor (beta chain) was captured by sequencing in a study of Tregs in tolerant kidney transplant recipients. Study-wide results and caveats: Few patients were studied, so findings need validation in larger groups. No direct test of biological reproducibility was done here.

Thawed PBMCs were FACS-sorted into unstimulated CD4+CD25+CD127- regulatory T cells, CD4+CD25- non-regulatory cells, CD4 and CD8 cells. J was trimmed by 7 bases and V by 3 bases; bases with no gene match: 10. CDR1 is SGHTS, CDR2 YDEGEE, per germline. This CDR3 has 14 amino acids. In regard to this clone: Its antigen is unidentified.

Clones were read by immunoSEQ multiplex PCR, and TCRdb kept only the in-frame ones, dropping some. This table holds about 240,000 clones, more than 65% found once. This clonotype was sampled from a human donor in good health. Sequenced input: CD4+ T cells from blood. The V and J genes are TRBV5-8 and TRBJ2-7; TRBD1 agrees at 7 bases. This CDR3 is CASSYQGVEWEQYF. The CDR3 region has the DNA TGTGCCAGCAGCTACCAGGGGGTCGAATGGGAGCAGTACTTC.